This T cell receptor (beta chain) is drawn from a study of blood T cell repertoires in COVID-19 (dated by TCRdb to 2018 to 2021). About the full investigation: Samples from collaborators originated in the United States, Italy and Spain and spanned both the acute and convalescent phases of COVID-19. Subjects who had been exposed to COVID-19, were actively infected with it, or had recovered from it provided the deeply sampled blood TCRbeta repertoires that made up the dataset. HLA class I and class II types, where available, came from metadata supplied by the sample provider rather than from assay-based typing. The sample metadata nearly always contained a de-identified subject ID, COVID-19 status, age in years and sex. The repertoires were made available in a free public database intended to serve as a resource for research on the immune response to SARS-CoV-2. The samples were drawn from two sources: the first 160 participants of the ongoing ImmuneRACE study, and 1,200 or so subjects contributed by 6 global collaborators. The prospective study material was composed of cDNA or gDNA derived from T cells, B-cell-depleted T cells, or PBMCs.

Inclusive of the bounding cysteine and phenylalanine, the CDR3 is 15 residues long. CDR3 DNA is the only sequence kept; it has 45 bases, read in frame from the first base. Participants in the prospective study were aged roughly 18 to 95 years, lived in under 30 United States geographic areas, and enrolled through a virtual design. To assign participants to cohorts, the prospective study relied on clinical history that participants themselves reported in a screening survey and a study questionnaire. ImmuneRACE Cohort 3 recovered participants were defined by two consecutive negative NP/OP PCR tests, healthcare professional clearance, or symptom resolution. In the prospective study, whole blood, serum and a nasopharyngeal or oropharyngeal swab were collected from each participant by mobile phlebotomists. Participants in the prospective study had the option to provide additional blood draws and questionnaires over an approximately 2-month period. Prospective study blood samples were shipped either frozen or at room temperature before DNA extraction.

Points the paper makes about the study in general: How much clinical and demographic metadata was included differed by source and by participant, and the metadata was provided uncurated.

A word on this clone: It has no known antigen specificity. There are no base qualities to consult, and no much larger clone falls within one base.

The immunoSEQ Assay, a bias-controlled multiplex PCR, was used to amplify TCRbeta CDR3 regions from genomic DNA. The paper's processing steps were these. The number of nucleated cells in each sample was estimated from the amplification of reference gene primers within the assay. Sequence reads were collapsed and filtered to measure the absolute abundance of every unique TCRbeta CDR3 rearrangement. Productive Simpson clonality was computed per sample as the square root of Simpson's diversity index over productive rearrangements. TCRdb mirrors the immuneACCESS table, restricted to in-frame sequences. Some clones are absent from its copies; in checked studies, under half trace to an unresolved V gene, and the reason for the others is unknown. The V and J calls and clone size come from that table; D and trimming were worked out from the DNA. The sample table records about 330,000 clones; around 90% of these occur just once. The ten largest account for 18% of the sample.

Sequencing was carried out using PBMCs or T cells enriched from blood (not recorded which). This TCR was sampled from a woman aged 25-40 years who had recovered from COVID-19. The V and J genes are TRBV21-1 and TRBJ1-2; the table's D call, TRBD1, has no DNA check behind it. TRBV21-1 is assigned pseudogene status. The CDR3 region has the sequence CASSPPGQRSGSYTF. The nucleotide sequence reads TGTGCCAGCAGCCCTCCGGGACAGCGGTCAGGAAGCTACACCTTC.